This paragraph reports one TCR beta chain. Authors' methods: Reference gene primer amplification in the assay estimated nucleated cell counts. Assay: immunoSEQ multiplex PCR; the TCRdb copy retains only in-frame clones and omits some. V and J calls and clone size are copied from that table; D and trimming were computed from the DNA. The sample records approximately 200,000 clones, about 87% being singletons. Deletions cut 5 bases from V and 1 base from J, with 15 bases between. This CDR3 has 15 amino acids. Germline assignment: CDR1 SGHNT and CDR2 YENEEA. The data derive from a study of blood T cell repertoires in COVID-19. Looking at the study overall: Whether acute or convalescent, the COVID-19 samples came from the United States, Italy and Spain. From T cells, B-cell-depleted T cells, or PBMCs came the material, which was cDNA or gDNA.

The chain links TRBV11-3 to TRBJ2-7, with D possibly matching TRBD2 (7 bases). This TCR was sampled from a man in his sixties who had recovered from COVID-19. Sequencing was done on a sample of peripheral blood. The CDR3 nucleotides read TGTGCCAGCAGCCTCGGGGGGCACACTTCCTACGAGCAGTACTTC. It encodes CASSLGGHTSYEQYF.